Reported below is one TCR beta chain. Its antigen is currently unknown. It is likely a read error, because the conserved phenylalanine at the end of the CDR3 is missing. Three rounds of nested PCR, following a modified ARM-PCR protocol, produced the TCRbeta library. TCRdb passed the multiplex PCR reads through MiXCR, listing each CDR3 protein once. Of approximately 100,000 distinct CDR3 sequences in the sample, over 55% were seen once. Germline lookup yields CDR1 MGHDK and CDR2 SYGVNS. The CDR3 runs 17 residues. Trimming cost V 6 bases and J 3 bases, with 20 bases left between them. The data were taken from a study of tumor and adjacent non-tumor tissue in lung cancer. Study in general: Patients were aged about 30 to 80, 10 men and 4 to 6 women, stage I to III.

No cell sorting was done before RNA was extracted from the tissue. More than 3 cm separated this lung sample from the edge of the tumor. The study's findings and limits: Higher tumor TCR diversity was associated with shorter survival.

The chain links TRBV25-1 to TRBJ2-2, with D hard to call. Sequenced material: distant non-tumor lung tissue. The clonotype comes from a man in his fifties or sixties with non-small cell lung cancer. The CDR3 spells CASSPGAVGLDTGELFS. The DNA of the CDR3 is TGTGCCAGCAGCCCAGGTGCAGTGGGCCTAGACACCGGGGAGCTGTTTTCT.